This TCR beta chain was recorded in a study of blood T cell repertoires in COVID-19 (TCRdb year 2020). Study-level background: Samples from collaborators originated in the United States, Italy and Spain and spanned both the acute and convalescent phases of COVID-19. The prospective study material was composed of cDNA or gDNA derived from T cells, B-cell-depleted T cells, or PBMCs. The dataset comprised deeply sampled blood TCRbeta repertoires from subjects exposed to, actively infected with, or recovered from COVID-19. The repertoires were released in a freely available public database intended as a resource for research on the immune response to SARS-CoV-2. Samples came from the ongoing ImmuneRACE study (first 160 participants) plus 1,254 subjects from 6 global collaborators. Nearly every sample came with metadata listing a de-identified subject ID, COVID-19 status, age in years and sex. Where HLA class I and class II types were available, the types were taken from metadata supplied by the sample provider, not from assay-based typing.

Participants in the prospective study were aged roughly 18 to 89 years, lived in under 30 United States geographic areas, and enrolled through a virtual design. Cohort assignment in the prospective study relied on participant-reported clinical history from a screening survey and a study questionnaire. Recovered participants in ImmuneRACE Cohort 3 were defined by two consecutive negative NP/OP PCR tests, clearance by a healthcare professional, or resolution of symptoms. In the prospective study, mobile phlebotomists collected whole blood, serum and a nasopharyngeal or oropharyngeal swab from each participant. Prospective study participants could optionally give additional blood draws and questionnaires over an approximately two-month period. Before DNA extraction, blood samples from the prospective study were shipped at room temperature or frozen. As to this clone: Its antigen is still unknown. No much larger clone exists at a distance of one base, and base qualities are not known.

TCRbeta CDR3 regions were amplified from genomic DNA using the immunoSEQ Assay, a bias-controlled multiplex PCR. The authors' analysis ran thus. The number of nucleated cells in each sample was estimated from the amplification of reference gene primers within the assay. To quantify the absolute abundance of each unique TCRbeta CDR3 rearrangement, sequence reads were collapsed and filtered. For each sample, productive Simpson clonality was calculated as the square root of Simpson's diversity index across productive rearrangements. TCRdb re-hosts the immuneACCESS table, in-frame sequences only. Its copies lack some clones; in the studies checked, an unresolved V gene accounts for under half of them, and the cause for the rest is not known. The V and J calls and clone size are taken from that table; D and trimming were inferred from the DNA. For this sample the table gives a few hundred thousand clones, of which roughly nine tenths were detected only once. The ten largest clones take up approximately 1% of the sample.

Here is what the overall study found, with its caveats: The amount of clinical and demographic metadata varied by source and participant and was provided uncurated.

As encoded in the germline V gene, CDR1 is SGHAT while CDR2 is FQNNGV. The CDR3 covers 13 residues, taking in both the cysteine and the phenylalanine. The entry retains the CDR3 DNA only, 39 bases that are in frame from base 1. Relative to germline, V is 5 bases shorter and J is 7 bases shorter, with 14 bases between their ends. The receptor was derived from a man aged 18-30 years who had recovered from COVID-19. Recombination joined TRBV11-2 with TRBJ1-1, and the D gene may be TRBD1, 6 bases matching. Material for sequencing was PBMCs or T cells enriched from blood (not recorded which). The CDR3 region reads CASSPQRGNEAFF. The DNA sequence is as follows: TGTGCCAGCAGCCCGCAAAGGGGGAATGAAGCTTTCTTT. The entire variable domain, with the stretches around the CDR3 drawn from the reference TRBV11-2 and TRBJ1-1 proteins, is EAGVAQSPRYKIIEKRQSVAFWCNPISGHATLYWYQQILGQGPKLLIQFQNNGVVDDSQLPKDRFSAERLKGVDSTLKIQPAKLEDSAVYLCASSPQRGNEAFFGQGTRLTVV.